Presented here are 24 T cell receptor beta chains from one specimen sequenced in a study of blood T cell repertoires in COVID-19. Using immunoSEQ multiplex PCR, the repertoire was profiled, and TCRdb retains in-frame clones only, with some absent. The sample has about 98,000 clones, about 80% seen once. What was sequenced was peripheral blood. Receptors were obtained from a human donor in a cohort sampled during active COVID-19.

The chain combines TRBV27 with TRBJ2-2; TRBD2 aligns across 8 bases. Germline V CDR1 and CDR2: MNHEY, SMNVEV (reference sequence). V shed 4 bases and J 5 bases; nucleotides not matched to a gene: 9. This CDR3 contains 16 residues. CDR3 sequence (DNA): TGTGCCAGCAGTTCCTTTCGGGGGGGCCGAACCGGGGAGCTGTTTTTT. Translation gives CASSSFRGGRTGELFF.

This sequence joins TRBV5-8 and TRBJ2-3; tentative D call: TRBD2 (5 bases). The CDR3 is 15 amino acids. The V and J ends lost 4 bases and 0 bases respectively, with 12 bases between them. Germline values: CDR1 SGHTS, CDR2 YDEGEE. Written as DNA, the CDR3 is TGTGCCAGCAGCCATCCGCGGACTAGCACAGATACGCAGTATTTT. Its protein product is CASSHPRTSTDTQYF. The whole variable domain, filled in from reference TRBV5-8 and TRBJ2-3, reads EAGVTQSPTHLIKTRGQQATLRCSPISGHTSVYWYQQALGLGLQFLLWYDEGEERNRGNFPPRFSGRQFPNYSSELNVNALELEDSALYLCASSHPRTSTDTQYFGPGTRLTVL.

J is TRBJ1-4 and V is TRBV25-1, with D perhaps TRBD1 (5 bases). The V gene lost 3 bases and the J gene lost 7 bases, with 15 bases spanning the gap. Looked up from germline, CDR1 is MGHDK and CDR2 is SYGVNS. The CDR3 length is 15 residues. CDR3 loop: CASSDPSGRGEKLFF. CDR3 bases: TGTGCCAGCAGTGACCCTTCAGGGCGGGGTGAAAAACTGTTTTTT.

The table lists this clone with a few counts. V and J are TRBV5-4 and TRBJ2-1; 8 bases fit TRBD2. Per germline, CDR1 SGHNT and CDR2 YYREEE (reference sequence). The V gene end was trimmed by 4 bases and the J gene end by 6 bases; junction bases not matched to a gene: 6. This CDR3 comprises 14 residues. In DNA form, the CDR3 reads TGTGCCAGCAGCGCCCCCGGGGGGGCCAATGAGCAGTTCTTC. Protein product: CASSAPGGANEQFF.

V usage is TRBV5-6 and J usage is TRBJ1-4, with a possible D match to TRBD1 (6 bases). Germline-derived CDR1 and CDR2 are SGHDT and YYEEEE. The CDR3 has 15 amino acids. V lost 3 bases and J 6 bases, leaving 15 bases between the germline ends. As DNA, the CDR3 is TGTGCCAGCAGCTGGACGGGGGGCAAGCATGAAAAACTGTTTTTT. Translation: CASSWTGGKHEKLFF.

The V call is TRBV27, the J call TRBJ2-7; 10 bases line up with TRBD2. The length of the CDR3 is 16 residues. J gave up 2 bases and V 5 bases, and 9 bases lay outside the gene matches. Per germline, CDR1 MNHEY and CDR2 SMNVEV (reference sequence). CDR3 DNA: TGTGCCAGCAGTCCATCCCTAGCGGGGGAAGCCTACGAGCAGTACTTC. Protein sequence: CASSPSLAGEAYEQYF.

The CDR3 sequence is CASSDPRGAGETQYF. In nucleotides, the CDR3 is TGTGCCAGCAGTGACCCGCGGGGGGCAGGAGAGACCCAGTACTTC. This chain connects TRBV6-2 or TRBV6-3 to TRBJ2-5; 8 bases agree with TRBD2. The V gene end was trimmed by 5 bases and the J gene end by 4 bases; junction bases not matched to a gene: 9. CDR3 length equals 15 residues. CDR1 is MNHEY, CDR2 SVGEGT, per germline.

V usage is TRBV28 and J usage is TRBJ2-5; 9 bases agree with TRBD2. CDR1 is MDHEN, CDR2 SYDVKM, per germline. Unmatched junction bases numbered 8, after V lost 6 bases and J lost 6 bases. This CDR3 has 14 amino acids. The chain's CDR3 is CASRLAGSRQTQYF. In DNA form, the CDR3 reads TGTGCCAGCAGACTAGCGGGCTCCCGACAGACCCAGTACTTC.

The J gene is TRBJ1-2, the V gene TRBV2; TRBD1 agrees at 9 bases. Germline V gives CDR1 SNHLY, CDR2 FYNNEI. The CDR3 covers 14 residues. V was pared by 5 bases and J by 6 bases, with 7 bases of the junction left unmatched. The CDR3 DNA follows: TGTGCCAGCAGTCTACAGGGGGCTCGGCATGGCTACACCTTC. This encodes CASSLQGARHGYTF.

J is TRBJ2-3 and V is TRBV4-3; tentative D call: TRBD2 (6 bases). The CDR3 runs 12 residues. Germline values: CDR1 LGHNA, CDR2 YSLEER. The V and J ends lost 0 bases and 8 bases respectively, with 6 bases between them. In DNA, the CDR3 is TGCGCCAGCAGCCAAGAGGAGGGTACGCAGTATTTT. This encodes CASSQEEGTQYF.

CDR3 sequence: CASSPRDREGEQYF. CDR3 sequence (DNA): TGTGCCAGCAGTCCCCGGGACAGGGAGGGCGAGCAGTACTTC. This chain links TRBV28 with TRBJ2-7, with 9 bases fitting TRBD1. This CDR3 contains 14 residues. The V gene's germline CDR1 is MDHEN and CDR2 SYDVKM. V shed 5 bases, J shed 6 bases, and the junction held 8 bases outside the gene matches. Full variable domain (missing parts from reference TRBV28 and TRBJ2-7): DVKVTQSSRYLVKRTGEKVFLECVQDMDHENMFWYRQDPGLGLRLIYFSYDVKMKEKGDIPEGYSVSREKKERFSLILESASTNQTSMYLCASSPRDREGEQYFGPGTRLTVT.

V is TRBV5-4 and J is TRBJ2-1; 7 nucleotides line up with TRBD1. J was trimmed by 0 bases and V by 1 base; bases with no gene match: 4. Germline-derived CDR1 and CDR2 are SGHNT and YYREEE (reference sequence). CDR3 length: 16 amino acids. The CDR3 loop reads CASSLKGGFSYNEQFF. The CDR3 coding sequence is TGTGCCAGCAGCTTGAAAGGGGGCTTCTCCTACAATGAGCAGTTCTTC.

This clone occurred a few times. This sequence joins TRBV5-1 and TRBJ1-1; 9 bases align to TRBD1. Germline V gene lookup returns CDR1 SGHRS and CDR2 YFSETQ. The CDR3 has 13 amino acids. V was clipped by 0 bases and J by 8 bases; unmatched bases: 2. This CDR3 is CASSLGDREEAFF. The CDR3 bases are TGCGCCAGCAGCTTGGGGGACAGGGAAGAAGCTTTCTTT.

The V and J genes are TRBV6-5 and TRBJ2-3; perhaps TRBD2 as D (7 bases). V dropped 0 bases and J dropped 2 bases, with 12 bases sitting between them. The germline gives CDR1 MNHEY, CDR2 SVGAGI. This CDR3 comprises 16 residues. DNA of the CDR3: TGTGCCAGCAGTTACTCGGGGGCGGGGGCCACAGATACGCAGTATTTT. Translated, it gives CASSYSGAGATDTQYF.

This chain uses TRBV5-1 with TRBJ1-6, with D uncertain. The CDR3 length is 16 residues. CDR1 is SGHRS and CDR2 is YFSETQ in the germline V gene. Trimming stripped 4 bases from V and 10 bases from J, with 21 bases between. The CDR3 DNA is TGCGCCAGCAGCCCAGGCGGGAATTTTGGTGAATCACCCCTCCACTTT. It codes for CASSPGGNFGESPLHF. The variable domain in full, with the rest retrieved from reference TRBV5-1 and TRBJ1-6, is KAGVTQTPRYLIKTRGQQVTLSCSPISGHRSVSWYQQTPGQGLQFLFEYFSETQRNKGNFPGRFSGRQFSNSRSEMNVSTLELGDSALYLCASSPGGNFGESPLHFGNGTRLTVT.

The rearrangement links TRBV6-7 to TRBJ2-7; D is possibly TRBD2 (6 bases). TRBV6-7 is known as an ORF, though its function is uncertain. Trimming stripped 0 bases from V and 2 bases from J, with 14 bases between. The CDR3 length is 16 residues. CDR3 protein: CASSYSRASEAYEQYF. DNA for the CDR3: TGTGCCAGCAGTTACTCGAGGGCTAGCGAAGCCTACGAGCAGTACTTC.

The V gene is TRBV7-6, the J gene TRBJ2-3, with D tentatively TRBD1 (5 bases). CDR3 length equals 14 residues. Per germline, CDR1 SGHVS and CDR2 FNYEAQ. The V gene lost 5 bases and the J gene lost 2 bases, with 11 bases spanning the gap. CDR3 in DNA: TGTGCCAGCAGCCTCGGACATTCCACAGATACGCAGTATTTT. It yields the protein CASSLGHSTDTQYF. Using reference TRBV7-6 and TRBJ2-3 for the parts outside the CDR3, the full variable domain is GAGVSQSPRYKVTKRGQDVALRCDPISGHVSLYWYRQALGQGPEFLTYFNYEAQQDKSGLPNDRFSAERPEGSISTLTIQRTEQRDSAMYRCASSLGHSTDTQYFGPGTRLTVL.

The chain joins TRBV5-1 to TRBJ2-1, with TRBD2 identical over 10 bases. The trim removed 3 bases at V and 5 bases at J, leaving 14 bases unmatched. The V gene's germline CDR1 is SGHRS and CDR2 YFSETQ. The CDR3 is made up of 18 amino acids. The CDR3 is CASSSEIISGGSNNEQFF. The DNA of the CDR3 is TGCGCCAGCAGCTCTGAGATAATTAGCGGGGGGTCCAACAATGAGCAGTTCTTC.

Only one count was recorded for this clone. The rearrangement links TRBV18 to TRBJ2-3; 9 bases line up with TRBD2. The CDR3 contains 15 residues. V gave up 3 bases and J gave up 3 bases; unmatched junction bases: 4. Germline-derived CDR1 and CDR2 are KGHSH and LQKENI. The CDR3 spells CASSPAGGATDTQYF. As DNA, the CDR3 is TGTGCCAGCTCACCCGCGGGAGGGGCGACAGATACGCAGTATTTT.

This chain connects TRBV28 to TRBJ1-5; D is undetermined. The germline V gene has CDR1 MDHEN and CDR2 SYDVKM. The V and J ends lost 7 bases and 2 bases respectively, with 12 bases between them. This CDR3 is 14 amino acids long. CDR3 nucleotide sequence: TGTGCCAGCAATAGCGGTTTGGGCAATCAGCCCCAGCATTTT. It is translated as CASNSGLGNQPQHF.

The chain carries TRBV15 and TRBJ1-1; D perhaps matches TRBD1 (5 bases). CDR1 is LNHNV, CDR2 YYDKDF, per germline (reference sequence). The CDR3 is 15 residues long. Trimming removed 3 bases from V and 4 bases from J, with 15 bases in between. The CDR3 region has the DNA TGTGCCACCAGCAGGGGGGGGTCGGGAGTCACTGAAGCTTTCTTT. It codes for CATSRGGSGVTEAFF.

The chain recombines TRBV7-2 with TRBJ1-1; 7 positions match TRBD1. The V and J ends lost 5 bases and 6 bases, in that order; junction bases with no gene match: 9. Germline CDR1 SGHTA, CDR2 FQGNSA. The CDR3 extends over 14 amino acids. CDR3 sequence reads: CASSIRDRGPEAFF. The CDR3 bases are TGTGCCAGCAGCATCCGGGACAGAGGCCCTGAAGCTTTCTTT.

This clone showed up just a few times. The DNA of the CDR3 is TGTGCCAGCAGTGGGGGACTTCTTTTCTATGGCTACACCTTC. It encodes CASSGGLLFYGYTF. V gene TRBV6-6 combines with J gene TRBJ1-2; tentatively, D is TRBD1 (5 bases). V was clipped by 5 bases and J by 4 bases, with 14 bases between them. CDR1 is MNHNY, CDR2 SVGAGI, per germline (reference sequence). The CDR3 loop spans 14 amino acids.

V is TRBV28 and J is TRBJ1-6; D gene uncertain. Germline assignment: CDR1 MDHEN and CDR2 SYDVKM. The CDR3 has 13 amino acids. Trimming removed 3 bases at V and 9 bases at J, with 9 bases between. The CDR3 sequence is CASSLGITSPLHF. The DNA for the CDR3 is TGTGCCAGCAGTTTGGGCATAACTTCACCCCTCCACTTT. Full variable domain (rest looked up from reference TRBV28 and TRBJ1-6): DVKVTQSSRYLVKRTGEKVFLECVQDMDHENMFWYRQDPGLGLRLIYFSYDVKMKEKGDIPEGYSVSREKKERFSLILESASTNQTSMYLCASSLGITSPLHFGNGTRLTVT.